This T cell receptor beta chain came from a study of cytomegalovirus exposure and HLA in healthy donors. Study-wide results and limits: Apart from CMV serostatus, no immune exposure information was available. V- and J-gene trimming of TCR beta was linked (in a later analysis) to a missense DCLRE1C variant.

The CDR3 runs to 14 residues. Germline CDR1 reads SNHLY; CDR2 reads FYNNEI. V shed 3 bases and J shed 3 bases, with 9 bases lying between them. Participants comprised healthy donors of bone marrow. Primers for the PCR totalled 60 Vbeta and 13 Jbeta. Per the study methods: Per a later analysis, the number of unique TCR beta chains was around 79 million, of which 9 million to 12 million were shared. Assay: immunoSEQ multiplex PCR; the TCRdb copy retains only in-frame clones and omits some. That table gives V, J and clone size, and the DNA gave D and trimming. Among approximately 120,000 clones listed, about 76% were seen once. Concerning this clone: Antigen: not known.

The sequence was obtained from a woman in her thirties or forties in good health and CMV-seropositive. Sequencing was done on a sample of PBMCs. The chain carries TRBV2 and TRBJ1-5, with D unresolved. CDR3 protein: CASSEVSYNQPQHF. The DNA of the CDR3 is TGTGCCAGCAGTGAGGTTAGCTACAATCAGCCCCAGCATTTT.